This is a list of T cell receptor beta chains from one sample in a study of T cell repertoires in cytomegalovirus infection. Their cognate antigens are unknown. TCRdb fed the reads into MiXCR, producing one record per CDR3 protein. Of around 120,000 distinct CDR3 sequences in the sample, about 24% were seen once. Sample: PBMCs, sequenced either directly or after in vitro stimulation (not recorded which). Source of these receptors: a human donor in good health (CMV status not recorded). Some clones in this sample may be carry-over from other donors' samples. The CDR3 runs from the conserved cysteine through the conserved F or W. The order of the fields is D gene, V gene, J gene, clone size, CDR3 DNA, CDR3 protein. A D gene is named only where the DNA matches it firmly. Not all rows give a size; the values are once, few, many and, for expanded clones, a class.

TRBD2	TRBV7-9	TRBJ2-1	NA	TGTGCCAGCAGCTTACCGACCCATAGCGGGACCTCCTACAATGAGCAGTTCTTC	CASSLPTHSGTSYNEQFF
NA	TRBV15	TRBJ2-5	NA	TGTGCCACCGCACGGCAAGAGACCCAGTACTTC	CATARQETQYF
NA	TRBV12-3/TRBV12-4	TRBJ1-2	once	TGTGCCAGCAGTGAACCCGGGACTACCGCCTACACCTTC	CASSEPGTTAYTF
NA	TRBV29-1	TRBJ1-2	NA	TGCAGCGTCGGAACGACCTATGGCTACACCTTC	CSVGTTYGYTF
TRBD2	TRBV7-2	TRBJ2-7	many	TGTGCCAGCAGCTGGAGACTAGCGGGAGAACTCGAGCAGTACTTC	CASSWRLAGELEQYF
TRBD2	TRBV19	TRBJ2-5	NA	TGTGCCAGTAGACAAACTAGCGGGCTAGAGACCCAGTACTTC	CASRQTSGLETQYF
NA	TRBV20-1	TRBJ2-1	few	TGCAGTGCTAGAGGGTCGGGAGTGGGTAGCTCCTACAATGAGCAGTTCTTC	CSARGSGVGSSYNEQFF
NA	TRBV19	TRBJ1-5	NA	TGTGCCAGTAGCGCTCGTGAAGGACTCGGCAATCAGCCCCAGCATTTT	CASSAREGLGNQPQHF
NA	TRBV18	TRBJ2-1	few	TGTGCCAGCTCACCATCCAGAGAGAATGAGCAGTTCTTC	CASSPSRENEQFF
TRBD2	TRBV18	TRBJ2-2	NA	TGTGCCAGCTCACTGGGACTAGCGGGAGTAAGCACCGGGGAGCTGTTTTTT	CASSLGLAGVSTGELFF
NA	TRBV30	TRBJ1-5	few	TGTGCCTGGAGTAAAGTTAACAATCAGCCCCAGCATTTT	CAWSKVNNQPQHF
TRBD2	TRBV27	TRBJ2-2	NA	TGTGCCAGCAGAGTGGGACTAGCGGGATCCGGGGAGCTGTTTTTT	CASRVGLAGSGELFF
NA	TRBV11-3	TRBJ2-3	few	TGTGCCAGCAGCTTAGATCCCCTGCTAGATACGCAGTATTTT	CASSLDPLLDTQYF
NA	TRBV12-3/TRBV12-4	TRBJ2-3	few	TGTGCCAGCAGCCTTAGCGTAGATACGCAGTATTTT	CASSLSVDTQYF
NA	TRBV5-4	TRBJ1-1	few	TGTGCCAGCAGCTTGGCACCTGGGGGCACTGAAGCTTTCTTT	CASSLAPGGTEAFF
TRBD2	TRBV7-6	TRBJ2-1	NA	TGTGCCAGCAGCTTAGAACTAGCGGAAAGCTCCTACAATGAGCAGTTCTTC	CASSLELAESSYNEQFF
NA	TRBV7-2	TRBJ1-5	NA	TGTGCCAGCAGCTTTGTGGGGGATCAGCCCCAGCATTTT	CASSFVGDQPQHF
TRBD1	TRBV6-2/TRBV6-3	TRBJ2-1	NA	TGTGCCAGCAGTCCTGATCCACAGGGGTTCAGTGAGCAGTTCTTC	CASSPDPQGFSEQFF
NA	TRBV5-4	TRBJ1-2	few	TGTGCCAGCAACGAGGGAGAAGGCTATGGCTACACCTTC	CASNEGEGYGYTF
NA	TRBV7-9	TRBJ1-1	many	TGTGCCAGCATCGGGGGGGCAGGGTGGGACACTGAAGCTTTCTTT	CASIGGAGWDTEAFF
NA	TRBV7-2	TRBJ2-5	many	TGTGCCAGCAGCTTAGGGGTCCCGGGGCGGACTGGAGAGACCCAGTACTTC	CASSLGVPGRTGETQYF
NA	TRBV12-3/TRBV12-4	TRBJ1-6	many	TGTGCCAGCAGTTCCTACGATTCACCCCTCCACTTT	CASSSYDSPLHF
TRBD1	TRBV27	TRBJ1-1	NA	TGTGCCAGCAGTCGGGACAGGATCGCTGAAGCTTTCTTT	CASSRDRIAEAFF
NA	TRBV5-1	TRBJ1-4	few	TGCGCCAGCAGAGAGACCGGGGATCGTGAAAAACTGTTTTTT	CASRETGDREKLFF